The 14 T cell receptor beta chains below were found in one sample sequenced in a study of regulatory T cells in long-lasting Graves disease. Sequencing libraries for TCR beta were prepared with iRepertoire HTBI primers and Arm-PCR of CDR3 regions. MiXCR, run by TCRdb on the multiplex PCR reads, gives a single entry per CDR3 protein. Of roughly 500,000 distinct CDR3 sequences in the sample, approximately 13% are singletons; the top ten hold under 10%. As for time point: newly diagnosed GD, antithyroid drugs for less than 3 months. Generation of the TCR library employed RNA extracted from PBMCs. The same sample was also studied in work on T cells in Graves' hyperthyroidism and ophthalmopathy.

The sample here was peripheral blood mononuclear cells (PBMCs), taken at new diagnosis, from a patient treated with antithyroid drugs. These TCRs come from a man under 40 with Graves disease.

V usage is TRBV11-2 and J usage is TRBJ2-7; tentatively, D is TRBD2 (5 bases). The CDR3 spans 15 residues. V was shortened by 3 bases and J by 4 bases, with 16 bases between the two germline ends. Germline lookup yields CDR1 SGHAT and CDR2 FQNNGV. The CDR3 region has the DNA TGTGCCAGCAGCTTGGGTGGGAGAGGTCCTTACGAGCAGTACTTC. Translating gives CASSLGGRGPYEQYF.

The chain couples TRBV7-9 to TRBJ1-4; D gene ambiguous. The germline gives CDR1 SEHNR, CDR2 FQNEAQ (reference sequence). The CDR3 consists of 14 residues. V lost 1 base to trimming and J lost 4 bases, with 7 bases between them. The CDR3 region has the DNA TGTGCCAGCAGCTTAGTGGCCCTTAATGAAAAACTGTTTTTT. Translation gives CASSLVALNEKLFF.

The chain carries TRBV29-1 and TRBJ1-1; D is unresolved. With 4 bases removed from V and 1 base from J, the gap between germline ends came to 13 bases. Germline V gene lookup returns CDR1 SQVTM and CDR2 ANQGSEA. CDR3 length equals 14 residues. CDR3 sequence: CSVVSFRGNTEAFF. For the CDR3, the DNA is TGCAGCGTTGTGAGTTTTCGAGGGAACACTGAAGCTTTCTTT.

This clonotype was picked up one time. CDR3 bases: TGTGCCAGCACAAGACTAGCGGGAGGTTTCAATGAGCAGTTCTTC. Protein sequence: CASTRLAGGFNEQFF. The V and J genes are TRBV5-6 and TRBJ2-1; 13 nucleotides agree with TRBD2. J lost 6 bases, V lost 6 bases, and 6 bases had no gene match. In germline, CDR1 is SGHDT, CDR2 YYEEEE. This CDR3 comprises 15 residues.

In this sample, this clonotype turned up many times. The chain has TRBV27 and TRBJ1-2; weak D call: TRBD1 (5 bases). Trimming shortened V by 6 bases and J by 0 bases, and 14 bases separated the two germline ends. CDR1 is MNHEY and CDR2 is SMNVEV in the germline V gene (reference sequence). CDR3 length equals 15 residues. The CDR3 DNA sequence: TGTGCCAGCAGACTCGGGGCTATTCCTAACTATGGCTACACCTTC. Encoded protein: CASRLGAIPNYGYTF.

Only a few counts were recorded for this clonotype. The CDR3 protein is CASSLGGEQPQHF. In DNA form, the CDR3 reads TGCGCCAGCAGCTTAGGGGGGGAGCAGCCCCAGCATTTT. V gene TRBV5-1 combines with J gene TRBJ1-5; tentative D call: TRBD1 (6 bases). The CDR3 sequence is 13 residues long. Germline CDR1 is SGHRS and CDR2 is YFSETQ. The V end was cut by 2 bases, the J end by 7 bases, with 10 bases between.

This clonotype was counted only a few times. The V gene is TRBV19, the J gene TRBJ2-1, with TRBD2 matching over 14 bases. The CDR3 has 17 amino acids. Germline V CDR1 and CDR2: LNHDA, SQIVND (reference sequence). V gave up 10 bases and J gave up 4 bases; unmatched junction bases: 12. This CDR3 is CATTDFRTSGRYNEQFF. DNA of the CDR3: TGTGCCACAACAGACTTTAGGACTAGCGGGAGGTACAATGAGCAGTTCTTC.

A note on this clonotype: A much more abundant neighbour one base away suggests this may be a read error. This is likely a read error, given that the CDR3 carries no conserved phenylalanine or tryptophan at its end. The rearrangement links TRBV18 to TRBJ1-1; D ambiguous. This CDR3 has 15 amino acids. Trimming took 0 bases from V and 1 from J, leaving 9 bases between them. Germline assignment: CDR1 KGHSH and CDR2 LQKENI. The CDR3 DNA follows: TGTGCCAGCTCACCACCCCAAGGGAAGAACACTGAAGCTTTCTCT. This codes for CASSPPQGKNTEAFS.

The CDR3 DNA is TGCAGTGCTAGTTCCACCACAGATACGCAGTATTTT. Translated, it gives CSASSTTDTQYF. The V and J genes are TRBV20-1 and TRBJ2-3; D not certain. V shed 3 bases and J shed 2 bases, with 6 bases lying between them. The CDR3 is 12 amino acids. The V gene's germline CDR1 is DFQATT and CDR2 SNEGSKA (reference sequence).

Many counts were recorded for this clonotype. The V gene is TRBV7-4, the J gene TRBJ2-1, with 8 bases matching TRBD2. The CDR3 length is 17 residues. Germline-derived CDR1 and CDR2 are SGHVT and SQSDAQ. Trimming at V came to 2 bases and at J to 4 bases, leaving 10 bases not matched to a gene. DNA of the CDR3: TGTGCCAGCAGCTTATTTACTAGCGGACCGCTATACAATGAGCAGTTCTTC. It specifies CASSLFTSGPLYNEQFF.

This clonotype has ten or more counts. The rearrangement links TRBV6-1 to TRBJ2-3; 9 bases match TRBD2. After removal of 3 bases from V and 2 bases from J, the junction contained 3 bases not matched to a gene. The length of the CDR3 is 15 residues. Germline CDR1 MNHNS, CDR2 SASEGT. The CDR3 spells CASSDLAGPTDTQYF. For the CDR3, the DNA is TGTGCCAGCAGTGATCTAGCGGGGCCCACAGATACGCAGTATTTT.

The chain carries TRBV4-1 and TRBJ1-5; D perhaps matches TRBD1 (6 bases). Trimming took 6 bases from V and 5 from J, leaving 20 bases between them. The CDR3 consists of 16 residues. The germline gives CDR1 MGHRA, CDR2 YSYEKL. For the CDR3, the DNA is TGCGCCAGCAGACGTCTTACCACAGGGAGGGATCAGCCCCAGCATTTT. It encodes CASRRLTTGRDQPQHF.

This clonotype was counted ten times or more. The gene calls are TRBV29-1 and TRBJ2-1; possibly TRBD2 for D (6 bases). V was trimmed by 4 bases and J by 9 bases, leaving 10 bases between them. This CDR3 is built from 11 residues. CDR1 and CDR2 (germline): SQVTM, ANQGSEA. The CDR3 is CSVGLGGEQFF. CDR3 DNA: TGCAGCGTTGGCTTGGGGGGTGAGCAGTTCTTC.

In its sample, this clonotype was seen many times. The chain couples TRBV5-1 to TRBJ2-1, with D perhaps matching TRBD2 (5 bases). Germline V lookup: CDR1 SGHRS, CDR2 YFSETQ. V was trimmed by 4 bases and J by 5 bases, leaving 13 bases between them. The CDR3 length is 14 residues. CDR3 loop: CASSLAHRNNEQFF. The CDR3, as DNA: TGCGCCAGCAGCCTAGCACATCGGAACAATGAGCAGTTCTTC.